This paragraph covers one TCR beta chain sequence. These data are taken from a study of blood T cell repertoires in COVID-19. Study in general: Both acute and convalescent COVID-19 samples were obtained from the United States, Italy and Spain.

Germline V gene sequence: CDR1 LNHDA, CDR2 SQIVND (reference sequence). Unmatched junction bases numbered 11, after V lost 6 bases and J lost 5 bases. This CDR3 has 16 residues. Authors' methods: Researchers report that nucleated cell counts were estimated from reference gene primer amplification. The repertoire was sequenced with immunoSEQ multiplex PCR; TCRdb's copy has only in-frame clones and lacks some. That table furnishes V, J and clone size, whereas the DNA furnished D and trimming. Among some 250,000 clones listed, 75% to 90% were seen once. The sequencing sample was made of peripheral blood. V is TRBV19 and J is TRBJ2-5, with TRBD2 identical over 11 bases. The sequence was collected from a woman in her twenties or thirties who had recovered from COVID-19. The CDR3 spells CASSVSGGGIGETQYF. CDR3 nucleotides: TGTGCCAGTAGCGTTAGCGGGGGGGGGATTGGGGAGACCCAGTACTTC.